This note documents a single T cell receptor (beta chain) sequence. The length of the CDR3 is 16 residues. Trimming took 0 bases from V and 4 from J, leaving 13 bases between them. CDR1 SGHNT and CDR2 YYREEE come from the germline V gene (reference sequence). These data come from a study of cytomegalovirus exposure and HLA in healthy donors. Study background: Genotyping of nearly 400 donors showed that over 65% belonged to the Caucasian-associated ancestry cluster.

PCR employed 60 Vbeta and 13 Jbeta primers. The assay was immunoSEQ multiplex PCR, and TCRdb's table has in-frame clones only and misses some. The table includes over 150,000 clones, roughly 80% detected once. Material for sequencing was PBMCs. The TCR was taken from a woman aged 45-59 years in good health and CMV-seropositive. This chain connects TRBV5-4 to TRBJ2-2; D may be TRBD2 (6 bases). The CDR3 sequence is CASSLAGLEATGELFF. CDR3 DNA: TGTGCCAGCAGCTTGGCGGGACTGGAAGCCACCGGGGAGCTGTTTTTT.